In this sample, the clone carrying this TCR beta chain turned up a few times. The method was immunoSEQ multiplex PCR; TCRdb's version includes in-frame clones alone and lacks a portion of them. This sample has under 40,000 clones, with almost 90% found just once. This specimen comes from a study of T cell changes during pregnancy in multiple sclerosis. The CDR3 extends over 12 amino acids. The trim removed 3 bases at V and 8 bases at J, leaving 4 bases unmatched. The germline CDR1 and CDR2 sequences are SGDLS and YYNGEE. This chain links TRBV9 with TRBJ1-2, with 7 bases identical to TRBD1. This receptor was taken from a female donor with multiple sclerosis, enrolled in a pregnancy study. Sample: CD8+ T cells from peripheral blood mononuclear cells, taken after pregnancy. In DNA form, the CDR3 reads TGTGCCAGCAGCGCACGACAGGGAGGCTACACCTTC. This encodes CASSARQGGYTF. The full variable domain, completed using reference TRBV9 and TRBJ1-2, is DSGVTQTPKHLITATGQRVTLRCSPRSGDLSVYWYQQSLDQGLQFLIQYYNGEERAKGNILERFSAQQFPDLHSELNLSSLELGDSALYFCASSARQGGYTFGSGTRLTVV.